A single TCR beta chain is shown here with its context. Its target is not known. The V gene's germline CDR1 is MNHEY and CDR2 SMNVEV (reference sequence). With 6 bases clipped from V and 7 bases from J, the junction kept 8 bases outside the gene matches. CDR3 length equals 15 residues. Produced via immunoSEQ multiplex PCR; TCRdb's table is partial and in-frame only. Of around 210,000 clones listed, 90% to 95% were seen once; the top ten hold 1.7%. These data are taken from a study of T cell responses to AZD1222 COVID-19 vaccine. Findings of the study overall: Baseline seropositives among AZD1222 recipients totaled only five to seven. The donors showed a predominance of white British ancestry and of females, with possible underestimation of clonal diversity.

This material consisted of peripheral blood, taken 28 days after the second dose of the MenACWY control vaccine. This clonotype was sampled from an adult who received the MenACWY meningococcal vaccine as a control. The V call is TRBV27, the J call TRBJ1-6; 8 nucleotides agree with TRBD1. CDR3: CASSPHQGANSPLHF. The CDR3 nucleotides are TGTGCCAGCAGCCCCCATCAGGGGGCGAATTCACCCCTCCACTTT.